The subject of this entry is one T cell receptor (beta chain). This entry comes from a study of cytomegalovirus exposure and HLA in healthy donors. The protocol was immunoSEQ multiplex PCR, while the TCRdb copy is restricted to in-frame clones and leaves out a portion. The sample has around 400,000 clones; 80% to 90% are singletons. The V gene end was trimmed by 5 bases and the J gene end by 4 bases; junction bases not matched to a gene: 6. CDR1 and CDR2 (germline): SGHAT, FQNNGV. There are 15 residues in the CDR3. This sequence joins TRBV11-2 and TRBJ2-3, with TRBD1 matching over 10 bases. The sample consisted of PBMCs. This receptor was identified in a woman aged 18-29 years in good health and CMV-seronegative. CDR3 nucleotide sequence: TGTGCCAGCAGCCGCGGGACAGGGGATCCAGATACGCAGTATTTT. Translation gives CASSRGTGDPDTQYF.